Following are 9 T cell receptor beta chains from one sample sequenced in a study of CD8+ T cells in alopecia areata. Following extraction, RNA underwent reverse transcription to cDNA, which served as the sequencing template. Data came from immunoSEQ multiplex PCR; TCRdb stores just in-frame clones and leaves some out. The table has approximately 89,000 clones, roughly 51% seen once. Sequenced: NKG2D-high CD8+ T cells sorted from blood. All receptors derive from a human donor with alopecia areata.

The rearrangement links TRBV5-1 to TRBJ1-1; 8 bases are shared with TRBD1. The CDR3 is 15 amino acids. With V trimmed by 4 bases and J by 3 bases, 8 bases remained unmatched. Per the germline V gene, CDR1 is SGHRS and CDR2 is YFSETQ. CDR3 in amino acids: CASSTWTGRDTEAFF. The CDR3 coding sequence is TGCGCCAGCAGCACATGGACAGGGCGGGACACTGAAGCTTTCTTT.

The genes are TRBV13 and TRBJ2-1; 9 positions agree with TRBD2. The CDR3 sequence is 16 residues long. Germline CDR1 reads PRHDT; CDR2 reads FYEKMQ (reference sequence). J was trimmed by 4 bases and V by 1 base; bases with no gene match: 5. The CDR3 nucleotides are TGTGCCAGCAGCTTAGAGGGGACTAGCCTATACAATGAGCAGTTCTTC. This encodes CASSLEGTSLYNEQFF.

The table lists this clone with a few counts. The chain is built from TRBV29-1 and TRBJ1-1, with a possible D match to TRBD1 (5 bases). CDR1 is SQVTM, CDR2 ANQGSEA, per germline. The CDR3 runs 14 residues. V lost 3 bases, J lost 4 bases, and 15 bases lay in between. The CDR3: CSVDLQGAGTEAFF. As DNA, the CDR3 is TGCAGCGTTGATTTGCAGGGTGCGGGCACTGAAGCTTTCTTT. The whole variable domain, filled in from reference TRBV29-1 and TRBJ1-1, reads SAVISQKPSRDICQRGTSLTIQCQVDSQVTMMFWYRQQPGQSLTLIATANQGSEATYESGFVIDKFPISRPNLTFSTLTVSNMSPEDSSIYLCSVDLQGAGTEAFFGQGTRLTVV.

This clone was detected only a few times. The J gene is TRBJ2-3, the V gene TRBV28; D gene ambiguous. V lost 3 bases to trimming and J lost 6 bases, with 10 bases between them. This CDR3 is built from 13 residues. Per the germline V gene, CDR1 is MDHEN and CDR2 is SYDVKM. The CDR3 sequence: CASSFTPSDTQYF. The CDR3, as DNA: TGTGCCAGCAGTTTTACCCCCTCGGATACGCAGTATTTT.

The chain joins TRBV19 to TRBJ1-1; D not resolved. The CDR3 consists of 13 residues. Trimming removed 4 bases at V and 1 base at J, with 7 bases between. Germline CDR1 reads LNHDA; CDR2 reads SQIVND (reference sequence). CDR3 in amino acids: CASSTPGNTEAFF. CDR3 sequence (DNA): TGTGCCAGTAGTACTCCGGGGAACACTGAAGCTTTCTTT.

This clone has only a few counts. The chain is built from TRBV9 and TRBJ1-2, with D possibly being TRBD1 (6 bases). Trimming removed 4 bases from V and 3 bases from J, with 13 bases in between. This CDR3 is 14 amino acids long. Germline loops: CDR1 SGDLS, CDR2 YYNGEE. In DNA form, the CDR3 reads TGTGCCAGCAGCAGAACGACAGGCCACTATGGCTACACCTTC. Protein sequence: CASSRTTGHYGYTF.

This clone was picked up one time. CDR3 amino acids: CASSQGTGNQPQHF. CDR3 coding DNA: TGTGCCAGCAGCCAGGGGACAGGGAATCAGCCCCAGCATTTT. The rearrangement links TRBV7-9 to TRBJ1-5; 9 bases map to TRBD1. The CDR3 runs 14 residues. Per the germline V gene, CDR1 is SEHNR and CDR2 is FQNEAQ (reference sequence). J gave up 4 bases and V 5 bases, and 3 bases lay outside the gene matches.

This clone was counted a few times. This rearrangement joins TRBV29-1 to TRBJ2-2, with TRBD1 matching 7 bases. CDR3 size: 13 residues. The V gene end was trimmed by 5 bases and the J gene end by 1 base; junction bases not matched to a gene: 1. The germline V gene has CDR1 SQVTM and CDR2 ANQGSEA. The CDR3 DNA is TGCAGCGTTCAGGGGGAGAACACCGGGGAGCTGTTTTTT. The encoded protein is CSVQGENTGELFF.

The CDR3 is CASSQETGEETQYF. CDR3 nucleotide sequence: TGCGCCAGCAGCCAAGAAACAGGGGAAGAGACCCAGTACTTC. The chain carries TRBV4-1 and TRBJ2-5, with 7 bases identical to TRBD1. The CDR3 spans 14 residues. J was trimmed by 3 bases and V by 0 bases; bases with no gene match: 1. In germline, CDR1 is MGHRA, CDR2 YSYEKL.